This T cell receptor (beta chain) was sequenced for a study of beta chain features in type 1 diabetes (dated by TCRdb to between 2018 and 2020). Some background on the complete study: Patients and healthy donors did not differ in mean age, gender distribution, total cell number or subset yield. In the study, recently diagnosed type 1 diabetes patients and matched healthy donors were compared on the TCRB repertoires of their sorted circulating CD4+ T cell subsets. A total of around 110,000,000 sorted cells were examined across all samples, and a strong correlation was observed between cell number per subset and RNA yield. Naive and central memory subsets were obtained from all 30 or so donors, but regulatory and stem cell-like memory subsets were isolated from only 8 patients and roughly 8 healthy donors. General findings and caveats noted by the study authors: Type 1 diabetes patients showed a moderate but significant shortening of TCRB CDR3 length in all four CD4+ subsets. PCR might favor shorter templates, but patient and control samples were amplified and corrected together, so any skew would affect both groups equally. Because cDNA rather than genomic DNA was sequenced, highly expressing activated cells could have been over-represented, although no difference in activation and CD3 levels was found between groups. Only small numbers of individuals were included in the HLA sub-analyses, which left unresolved whether HLA type had any influence on TCRB rearrangement. Naive, central memory and regulatory TCRB repertoires appeared to be more alike among patients than among healthy donors. At VDJ recombination sites, type 1 diabetes patients had fewer insertions and more deleted nucleotides, which implies abnormalities in thymic rearrangement.

The CDR3 spans 14 residues, from the cysteine through the phenylalanine. The only DNA kept is the CDR3, 42 bases in frame from the first base. From a lookup of the germline V gene, CDR1 and CDR2 are SGHRS and YFSETQ. V sheds 1 base and J sheds 2 bases, leaving 9 bases between their ends. The entire isolated RNA was reverse transcribed using the High Capacity cDNA Reverse Transcription Kit, and thus expressed TCRB transcripts were sequenced. Deep immunoSEQ sequencing was performed on naive, central memory and regulatory T cell samples, with an average of roughly 3.3 million total reads per sample. Sorted cells were lysed in RLT buffer and RNA was extracted with DNase-treated RNeasy Micro or Mini kits, depending on cell number. To prevent cross-contamination, every cell subset was processed on its own, while patient and healthy donor samples were processed together. TCRB sequences were amplified from cDNA with the immunoSEQ multiplex PCR, producing 87-bp fragments spanning the CDR3 region. Sequencing of the amplicons was performed on the Illumina HiSeq platform. The study's own analysis went as follows. PCR bias was corrected computationally using synthetic template baselines, and reads within Hamming distance 2 were collapsed, with unmergeable singletons discarded. Reads were aligned against IMGT to assign V, D and J genes, CDR3 length and insertions or deletions at six rearrangement sites. Within each subset, clonotype counts were normalized to sorted cell number, and only after that were true diversity and Gini coefficients computed with the tcR R package. The overlap coefficient, calculated on TCRB nucleotide sequences, was used to measure repertoire sharing. Out-of-frame TCRB sequences from naive cells were analyzed as a proxy for the pre-selection repertoire. TCRdb holds this immuneACCESS table with in-frame rearrangements only. Some clones are missing; in checked studies, unresolved V genes explain under half, and the rest has no known cause. The V and J calls and clone size were taken over from that table, and D and trimming were inferred from the DNA. This sample comprises roughly 240,000 clones, around 24% of them detected only once. The ten largest clones take up roughly 0.011% of the sample.

A few counts support this clone. The specificity of this receptor is unknown. No much larger clone is present one base from it, and per-base qualities are unavailable. A single peripheral blood draw of approximately 100 mL on average was collected from each donor into heparinised tubes. A BD FACSAria II was used to sort naive, central memory, regulatory and stem cell-like memory CD4+ T cells with a panel that included CD45RO, CCR7, CD25, CD127, CD95 and CD27. All sorted populations exceeded 95% purity. PBMCs were isolated immediately by Lymphoprep density gradient centrifugation and stained directly without culture. To minimize batch effects, samples were stained and sorted in pairs, one healthy donor with one patient per experiment.

The chain was built from TRBV5-1 and TRBJ2-5; no D gene can be assigned with confidence. This clonotype was obtained from a woman under 40 with type 1 diabetes. The specimen was naive CD4+ T cells from blood. In light of the paper, this sample's cell subset or site label describes: true naive CD4+ T cells. For the CDR3, the sequence is CASSLNGWQETQYF. In nucleotides, the sequence is TGCGCCAGCAGCTTGAACGGGTGGCAAGAGACCCAGTACTTC.